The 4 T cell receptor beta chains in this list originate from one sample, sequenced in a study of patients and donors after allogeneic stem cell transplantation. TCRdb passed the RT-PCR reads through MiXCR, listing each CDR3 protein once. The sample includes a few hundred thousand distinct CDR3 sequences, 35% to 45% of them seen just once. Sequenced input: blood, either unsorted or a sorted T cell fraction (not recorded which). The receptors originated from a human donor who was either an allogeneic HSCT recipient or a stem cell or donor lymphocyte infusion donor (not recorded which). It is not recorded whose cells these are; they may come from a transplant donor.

DNA for the CDR3: TGTGCCAGCACTGGGACGGGGCGGAACATTCAGTACTTC. The encoded protein is CASTGTGRNIQYF. This chain connects TRBV2 to TRBJ2-4; possibly TRBD1 or TRBD2 for D (5 bases each). The germline CDR1 and CDR2 sequences are SNHLY and FYNNEI. The CDR3 is made up of 13 amino acids. The V gene lost 7 bases and the J gene lost 7 bases, with 14 bases spanning the gap.

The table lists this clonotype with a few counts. CDR3 DNA sequence: TGCAGTGCTAGAGATCTGGACGGGACAGGGCTCTACGAGCAGTACTTC. It encodes CSARDLDGTGLYEQYF. This chain links TRBV20-1 with TRBJ2-7, with TRBD1 matching over 9 bases. Germline CDR1 reads DFQATT; CDR2 reads SNEGSKA (reference sequence). With V trimmed by 0 bases and J by 3 bases, 9 bases remained unmatched. The CDR3 spans 16 residues.

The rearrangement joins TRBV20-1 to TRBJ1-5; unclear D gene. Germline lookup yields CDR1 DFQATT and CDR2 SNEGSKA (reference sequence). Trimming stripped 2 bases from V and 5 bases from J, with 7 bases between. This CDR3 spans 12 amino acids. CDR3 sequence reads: CSARSTDQPQHF. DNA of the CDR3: TGCAGTGCTAGATCGACGGATCAGCCCCAGCATTTT.

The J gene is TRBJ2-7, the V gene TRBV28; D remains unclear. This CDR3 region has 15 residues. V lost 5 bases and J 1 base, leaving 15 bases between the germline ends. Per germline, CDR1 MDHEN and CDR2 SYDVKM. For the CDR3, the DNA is TGTGCCAGCAGTGCAACCGGGTCGGTATCCTACGAGCAGTACTTC. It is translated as CASSATGSVSYEQYF.